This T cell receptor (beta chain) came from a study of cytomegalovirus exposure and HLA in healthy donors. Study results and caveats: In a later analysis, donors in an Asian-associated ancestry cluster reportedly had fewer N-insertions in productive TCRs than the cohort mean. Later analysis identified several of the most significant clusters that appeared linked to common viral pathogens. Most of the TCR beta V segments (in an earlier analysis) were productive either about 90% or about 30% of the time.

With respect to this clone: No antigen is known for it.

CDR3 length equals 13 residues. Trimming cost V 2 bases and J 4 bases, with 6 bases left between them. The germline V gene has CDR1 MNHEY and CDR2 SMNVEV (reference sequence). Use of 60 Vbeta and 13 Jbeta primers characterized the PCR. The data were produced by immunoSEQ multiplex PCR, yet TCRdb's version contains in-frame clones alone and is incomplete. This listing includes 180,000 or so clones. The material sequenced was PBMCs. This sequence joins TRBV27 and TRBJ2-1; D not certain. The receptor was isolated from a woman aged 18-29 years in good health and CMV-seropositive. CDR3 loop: CASSLRVYNEQFF. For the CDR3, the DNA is TGTGCCAGCAGTTTACGAGTTTACAATGAGCAGTTCTTC.